This TCR beta chain is drawn from a study of blood T cell repertoires in COVID-19. About the research overall: Sources were T cells, B-cell-depleted T cells, or PBMCs; the material itself was cDNA or gDNA.

V lost 4 bases, J lost 11 bases, and 14 bases stayed unmatched. CDR1 and CDR2 from the germline V gene are SGDLS and YYNGEE. This CDR3 spans 15 amino acids. A single count supports this clone. Authors' methods: Estimation of nucleated cell counts was performed using reference gene primer amplification. This table comes from immunoSEQ multiplex PCR, and its TCRdb copy is limited to in-frame clones, with some not included. V and J calls and clone size are copied from that table; D and trimming were computed from the DNA. The repertoire holds about 180,000 clones, with about 82% as singletons. The chain employs TRBV9 and TRBJ2-1, with 8 bases that match TRBD2. What was sequenced was peripheral blood. The TCR originated in a man aged 50-60 years with active or convalescent COVID-19. As DNA, the CDR3 is TGTGCCAGCAGCCCCCGAGAGGCGGGAGGCCCCAAGCAGTTCTTC. Encoded protein: CASSPREAGGPKQFF.